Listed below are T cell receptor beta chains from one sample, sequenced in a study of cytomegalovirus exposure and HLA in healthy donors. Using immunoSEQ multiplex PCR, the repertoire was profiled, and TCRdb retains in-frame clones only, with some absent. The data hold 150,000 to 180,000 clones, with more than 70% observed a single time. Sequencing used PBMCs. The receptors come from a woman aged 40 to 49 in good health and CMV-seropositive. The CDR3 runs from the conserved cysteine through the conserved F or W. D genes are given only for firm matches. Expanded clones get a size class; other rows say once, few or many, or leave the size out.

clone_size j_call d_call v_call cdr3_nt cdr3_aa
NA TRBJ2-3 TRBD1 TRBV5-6 TGTGCCAGCAGCTTCGGGACAGCGAGCACAGATACGCAGTATTTT CASSFGTASTDTQYF
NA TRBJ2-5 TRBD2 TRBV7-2 TGTGCCAGCAGCCGTCCCGGCCGGGGGGAAGAGACCCAGTACTTC CASSRPGRGEETQYF
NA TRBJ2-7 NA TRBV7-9 TGTGCCAGCAGCTGGCGGACTGTCTCCTACGAGCAGTACTTC CASSWRTVSYEQYF
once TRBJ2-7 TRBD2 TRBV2 TGTGCCGGTCGGCGGGAGGGCCCCACCGAGCAGTACTTC CAGRREGPTEQYF
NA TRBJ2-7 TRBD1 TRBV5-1 TGCGCCAGCAACCCCTACGGGGACAGGGGCCACGAGCAGTACTTC CASNPYGDRGHEQYF
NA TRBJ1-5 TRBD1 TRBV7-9 TGTGCCAGCAGCTCAGAGGGGGCCCAGCCCCAGCATTTT CASSSEGAQPQHF
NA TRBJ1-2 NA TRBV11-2 TGTGCCAGCAGCCAGACCTCACAGGGTAGTCTTGGCTACACCTTC CASSQTSQGSLGYTF
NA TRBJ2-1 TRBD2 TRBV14 TGTGCCAGCGGGACTAGCGCTAACAATGAGCAGTTCTTC CASGTSANNEQFF
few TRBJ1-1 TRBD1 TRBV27 TGTGCCAGCAGTTCCCCCAGGACAGGGGGCAGATTAAAGAGTGCTGAAGCTTTCTTT CASSSPRTGGRLKSAEAFF
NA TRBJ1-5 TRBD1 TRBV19 TGTGCCAGTAGTATAGTCCACGACAGGGGGCGGTCAAATAGCAATCAGCCCCAGCATTTT CASSIVHDRGRSNSNQPQHF
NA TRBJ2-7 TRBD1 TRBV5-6 TGTGCCAGCAGCAGGGGACAGGGGGCTTACGAGCAGTACTTC CASSRGQGAYEQYF
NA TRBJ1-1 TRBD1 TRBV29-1 TGCAGCGTCCAGGGGGAGGCGGAAGCTTTCTTT CSVQGEAEAFF
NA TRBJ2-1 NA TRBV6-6 TGTGCCAGCAGTTTCCTAGCCGCGATGGGCTACAATGAGCAGTTCTTC CASSFLAAMGYNEQFF
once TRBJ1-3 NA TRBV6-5 TGTGCCAGCAGCCGCCAGGGGTCTGGAAACACCATATATTTT CASSRQGSGNTIYF
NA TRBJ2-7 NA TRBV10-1 TGCGCCAGCAGTCGGGACTCGAGCTCCTACGAGCAGTACTTC CASSRDSSSYEQYF
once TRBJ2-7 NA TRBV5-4 TGTGCCAGCAGCTTGGGTGCGGGGTCGGGCTCCTACGAGCAGTACTTC CASSLGAGSGSYEQYF
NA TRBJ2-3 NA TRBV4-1 TGCGCCAGCAGCCAAGTCAATTCAGGGTCTAGCACAGATACGCAGTATTTT CASSQVNSGSSTDTQYF
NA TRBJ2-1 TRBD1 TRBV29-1 TGCAGCGCATCCCGGGGACAGGGAAGTTTCAAATTTGAGCAGTTCTTC CSASRGQGSFKFEQFF
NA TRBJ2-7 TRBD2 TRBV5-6 TGTGCCAGCAGCTTAACTAGCGGGGGAGGGCGGGACGAGCAGTACTTC CASSLTSGGGRDEQYF
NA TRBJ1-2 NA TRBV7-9 TGTGCCAGCAGCTTGGGGGGTGGGCTCGCGAATTATGGCTACACCTTC CASSLGGGLANYGYTF
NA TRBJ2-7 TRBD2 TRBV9 TGTGCCAGCAGCGTAGGGGCTACTAGCGGGAGCCAGTACTTC CASSVGATSGSQYF
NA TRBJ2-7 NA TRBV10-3 TGTGCCTCGGGAAGACCCGATCCCTCCTACGAGCAGTACTTT CASGRPDPSYEQYF
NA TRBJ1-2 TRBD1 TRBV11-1 TGTGCCAGCAGCTTCCGGGACAGGGGAGTATTTGGCTACACCTTC CASSFRDRGVFGYTF
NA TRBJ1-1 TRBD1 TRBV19 TGTGCCAGTAGCGTCATGACAGGGGGCAAGACTGAAGCTTTCTTT CASSVMTGGKTEAFF
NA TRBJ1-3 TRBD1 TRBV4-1 TGCGCCAGCAGCCAACCGCGACAGGGATCTGGAAACACCATATATTTT CASSQPRQGSGNTIYF
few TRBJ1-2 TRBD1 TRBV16 TGTGCCAGCAGCCGCGTAGACCAGGGGGATGGCTATGGCTACACCTTC CASSRVDQGDGYGYTF
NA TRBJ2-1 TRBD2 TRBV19 TGTGCCAGTAGTTCTCGCGGGACTAGCAATGTCGATGAGCAGTTCTTC CASSSRGTSNVDEQFF
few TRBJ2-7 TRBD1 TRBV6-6 TGTGCCAGCAGGCCACCGGGGACAGTAGCCTACGAGCAGTACTTC CASRPPGTVAYEQYF
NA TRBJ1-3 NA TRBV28 TGTGCCAGCAGCAATGCGGGCCCTGGAAACACCATATATTTT CASSNAGPGNTIYF
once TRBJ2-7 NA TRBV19 TGTGCCAGTAGTACGATTAGCGAGGGTTCCTACGAGCAGTACTTC CASSTISEGSYEQYF
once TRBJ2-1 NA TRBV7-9 TGTTCCAGCAGCTCCGGAAGCGATGAGCAGTTCTTC CSSSSGSDEQFF
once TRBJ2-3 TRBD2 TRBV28 TGTGCCAGCAGTTCCAACCCTCTCTTTCTAGCGGGGGGCACAGATACGCAGTATTTT CASSSNPLFLAGGTDTQYF
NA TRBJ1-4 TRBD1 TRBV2 TGTGCCAGCAGTCAGGGACAGGCAACTAATGAAAAACTGTTTTTT CASSQGQATNEKLFF
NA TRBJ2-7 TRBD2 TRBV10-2 TGCGCCAGCAGCCATCCCGCCGGGACTAGCGCCTCCTACGAGCAGTACTTC CASSHPAGTSASYEQYF
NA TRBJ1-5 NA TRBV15 TGTGCCACCAGCAGAGAGTGGACAAATCAGCCCCAGCATTTT CATSREWTNQPQHF
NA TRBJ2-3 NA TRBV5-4 TGTGCCAGCAGCTTGCCAGGGGGGGATACGCAGTATTTT CASSLPGGDTQYF
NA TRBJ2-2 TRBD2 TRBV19 TGTGCCACCGCCGTGACTAGCGGGAACACCGGGGAGCTGTTTTTT CATAVTSGNTGELFF
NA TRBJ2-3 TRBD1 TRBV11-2 TGTGCCAGCAGCTTAGATCTGGACAGGGAACCAGATACGCAGTATTTT CASSLDLDREPDTQYF
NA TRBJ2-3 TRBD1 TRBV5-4 TGTGCCAGCAGCTTGGGGCCGACAGGGATCAGTTCCAAAACAGATACGCAGTATTTT CASSLGPTGISSKTDTQYF
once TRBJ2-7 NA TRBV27 TGTGCCAGCAGGTTCCGGACTCTATCCTACGAGCAGTACTTC CASRFRTLSYEQYF
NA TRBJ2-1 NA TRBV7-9 TGTGCCAGCAGCTACCGGGGCTACAATGAGCAGTTCTTC CASSYRGYNEQFF
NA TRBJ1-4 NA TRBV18 TGTGCCAGCTCCCCGGACAATAGGGAAAAACTGTTTTTT CASSPDNREKLFF
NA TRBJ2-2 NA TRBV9 TGTGCCAGCAGCGTAGTAGGGTTATACAGGGCAGGGGAGAACACCGGGGAGCTGTTTTTT CASSVVGLYRAGENTGELFF
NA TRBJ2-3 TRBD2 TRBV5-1 TGCGCCAGCAGCTTGGGTAGCGGGACTCTCACAGATACGCAGTATTTT CASSLGSGTLTDTQYF
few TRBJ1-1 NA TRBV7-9 TGTGCCAGCAGCTTAGTGGGGGGGGGAAGAATGAACACTGAAGCTTTCTTT CASSLVGGGRMNTEAFF
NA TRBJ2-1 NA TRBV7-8 TGTGCCAGCAGCCTTTGGAGGGAGATAACACACAATGAGCAGTTCTTC CASSLWREITHNEQFF
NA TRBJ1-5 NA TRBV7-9 TGTGCCAGCAGCTTAGCGGTCGGGGATCAGCCCCAGCATTTT CASSLAVGDQPQHF